These 9 T cell receptor beta chains came from one sample sequenced in a study of cytomegalovirus exposure and HLA in healthy donors. Sequenced by immunoSEQ multiplex PCR; TCRdb stores in-frame clones only, minus some. The repertoire consists of 68,000 or so clones, with over 80% occurring once and the leading ten covering about 3%. The sequenced sample was PBMCs. The receptors originated from a man between 18 and 29 years old in good health and CMV-seronegative.

The J gene is TRBJ2-7, the V gene TRBV18; D is possibly TRBD2 (5 bases). V was trimmed by 5 bases and J by 0 bases, leaving 8 bases between them. The CDR3 runs 13 residues. Germline V gives CDR1 KGHSH, CDR2 LQKENI. Here the CDR3 DNA reads TGTGCCAGCTCATCGGGGATCTCCTACGAGCAGTACTTC. This gives the protein CASSSGISYEQYF.

This chain uses TRBV23-1 with TRBJ1-1, with 7 bases matching TRBD1. TRBV23-1 is given ORF status, its function remaining uncertain. The ends lost 4 bases at V and 0 bases at J; junction bases unmatched: 2. This CDR3 region has 14 residues. In nucleotides, the CDR3 is TGCGCCAGCAGTCCGGGACAGTTGAACACTGAAGCTTTCTTT. Translating gives CASSPGQLNTEAFF.

This chain uses TRBV6-5 with TRBJ2-1, with D perhaps TRBD1 (5 bases). The CDR3 runs 15 residues. V was clipped by 8 bases and J by 1 base, with 15 bases between them. CDR1 MNHEY and CDR2 SVGAGI come from the germline V gene. CDR3 loop: CASRNRWDSYNEQFF. DNA for the CDR3: TGTGCCAGCCGGAACAGGTGGGATTCCTACAATGAGCAGTTCTTC.

The V and J genes are TRBV4-2 and TRBJ2-1; 9 bases fit TRBD1. There are 18 residues in the CDR3. Trimming at V came to 2 bases and at J to 0 bases, leaving 8 bases not matched to a gene. Germline loops: CDR1 LGHNA, CDR2 YNFKEQ. The CDR3 bases are TGTGCCAGCAGCCAACCCACAGGGGGCAGGAGCTCCTACAATGAGCAGTTCTTC. This sequence encodes CASSQPTGGRSSYNEQFF.

The chain is built from TRBV11-3 and TRBJ2-1; 9 bases agree with TRBD2. This CDR3 has 16 amino acids. Germline V gene lookup returns CDR1 SGHNT and CDR2 YENEEA. Trimming removed 4 bases from V and 4 bases from J; junction bases left unmatched: 8. The CDR3 DNA is TGTGCCAGCAGCTCAACAAGCGGGAGGACATACAATGAGCAGTTCTTC. It yields the protein CASSSTSGRTYNEQFF.

This clone was found once. The chain joins TRBV18 to TRBJ2-3; 7 nucleotides line up with TRBD1. V gave up 7 bases and J gave up 4 bases; unmatched junction bases: 11. This CDR3 has 15 residues. Per the germline V gene, CDR1 is KGHSH and CDR2 is LQKENI. The chain's CDR3 is CASFLRDTGADTQYF. CDR3 DNA: TGTGCCAGCTTCCTCCGGGACACAGGGGCAGATACGCAGTATTTT.

J is TRBJ2-3 and V is TRBV27, with D possibly TRBD1 on 5 matching bases. Germline V lookup: CDR1 MNHEY, CDR2 SMNVEV (reference sequence). Trimming pared 9 bases from V and 0 bases from J, leaving 13 bases between. The CDR3 consists of 14 residues. As DNA, the CDR3 is TGTGCCAGTGCCGGACACCGAAGCACAGATACGCAGTATTTT. It specifies CASAGHRSTDTQYF.

The genes are TRBV30 and TRBJ1-5; tentatively, D is TRBD1 (6 bases). The CDR3 runs 13 residues. V lost 5 bases and J lost 3, with 11 bases in between. In germline, CDR1 is GTSNPN, CDR2 SVGIG (reference sequence). The CDR3 loop is CAWSPGANQPQHF. CDR3 bases: TGTGCCTGGTCCCCAGGGGCCAATCAGCCCCAGCATTTT.

The chain recombines TRBV2 with TRBJ2-1, with TRBD2 as a possible D gene (7 bases). The V gene lost 6 bases and the J gene lost 8 bases, with 11 bases spanning the gap. The CDR3 sequence is 12 residues long. CDR1 is SNHLY, CDR2 FYNNEI, per germline. DNA for the CDR3: TGTGCCAGCAGGCGCGGGGGCGATGAGCAGTTCTTC. Its protein is CASRRGGDEQFF. Variable domain in full (rest from reference TRBV2 and TRBJ2-1): EPEVTQTPSHQVTQMGQEVILRCVPISNHLYFYWYRQILGQKVEFLVSFYNNEISEKSEIFDDQFSVERPDGSNFTLKIRSTKLEDSAMYFCASRRGGDEQFFGPGTRLTVL.